This entry is about one T cell receptor (beta chain). Its antigen is undetermined. Each of the CD4+ naive, central memory, regulatory and stem cell-like memory populations was sorted via CD45RO/CCR7/CD25/CD127/CD95/CD27. The investigators reverse transcribed all of the isolated RNA, so they sequenced expressed TCRB transcripts. Assay used: immunoSEQ multiplex PCR; TCRdb lists only in-frame clones, some missing. The sample yields some 640,000 clones, over 13% seen once. This sample is part of a study of beta chain features in type 1 diabetes. The germline V gene has CDR1 MNHEY and CDR2 SMNVEV (reference sequence). The junction had 10 bases not matched to a gene; V was cut back by 7 bases and J by 3 bases. The CDR3 covers 15 residues. Study-wide findings and caveats: Moderate yet significant TCRB CDR3 shortening was seen in Type 1 diabetes patients in all four CD4+ subsets. cDNA-based reads could over-represent cells with high TCR expression.

This TCR derives from a man between 18 and 29 years old with type 1 diabetes. The chain links TRBV27 to TRBJ1-2; 8 bases align to TRBD1. Sequencing was done on a sample of naive CD4+ T cells from blood. CDR3: CASTSTGDLDYGYTF. The CDR3, as DNA: TGTGCCAGCACCTCGACAGGGGACCTCGACTATGGCTACACCTTC.